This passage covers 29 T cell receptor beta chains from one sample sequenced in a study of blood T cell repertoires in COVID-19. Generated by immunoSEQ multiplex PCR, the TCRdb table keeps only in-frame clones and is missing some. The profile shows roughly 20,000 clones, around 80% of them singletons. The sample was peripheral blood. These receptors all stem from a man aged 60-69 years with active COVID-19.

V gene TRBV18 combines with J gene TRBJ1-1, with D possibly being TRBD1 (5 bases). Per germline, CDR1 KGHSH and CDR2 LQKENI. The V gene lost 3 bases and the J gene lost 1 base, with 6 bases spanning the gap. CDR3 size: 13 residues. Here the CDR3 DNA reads TGTGCCAGCTCACCCCAGGGGAACACTGAAGCTTTCTTT. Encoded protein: CASSPQGNTEAFF.

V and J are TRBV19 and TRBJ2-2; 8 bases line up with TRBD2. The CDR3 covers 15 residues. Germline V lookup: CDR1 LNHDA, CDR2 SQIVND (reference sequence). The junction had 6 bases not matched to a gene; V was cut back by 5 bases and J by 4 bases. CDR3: CASSLGRAVTGELFF. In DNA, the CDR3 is TGTGCCAGTAGTCTCGGGAGGGCTGTCACCGGGGAGCTGTTTTTT.

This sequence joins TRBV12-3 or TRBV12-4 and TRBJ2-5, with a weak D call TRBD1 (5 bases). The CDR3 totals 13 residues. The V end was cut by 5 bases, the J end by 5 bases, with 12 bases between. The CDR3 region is CASSPRGPETQYF. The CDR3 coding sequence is TGTGCCAGCAGTCCAAGGGGTCCGGAGACCCAGTACTTC.

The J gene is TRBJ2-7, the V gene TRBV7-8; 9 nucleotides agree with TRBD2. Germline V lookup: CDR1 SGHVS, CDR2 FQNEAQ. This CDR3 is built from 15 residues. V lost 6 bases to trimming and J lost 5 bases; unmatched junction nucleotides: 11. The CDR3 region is CASRARAGGQNEQYF. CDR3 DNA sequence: TGTGCCAGCAGGGCCCGGGCGGGAGGGCAAAACGAGCAGTACTTC.

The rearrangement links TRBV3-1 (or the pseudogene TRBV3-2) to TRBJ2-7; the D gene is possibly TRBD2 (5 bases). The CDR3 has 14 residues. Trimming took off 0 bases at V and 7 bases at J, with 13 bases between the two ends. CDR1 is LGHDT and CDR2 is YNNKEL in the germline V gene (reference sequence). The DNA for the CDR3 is TGTGCCAGCAGCCAAGACACTAGAACGAAAGAGCAGTACTTC. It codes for CASSQDTRTKEQYF.

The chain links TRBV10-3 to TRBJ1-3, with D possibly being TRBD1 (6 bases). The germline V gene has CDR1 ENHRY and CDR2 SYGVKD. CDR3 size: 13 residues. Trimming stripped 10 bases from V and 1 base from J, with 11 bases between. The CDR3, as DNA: TGTGCCACGAGAGGGGGATCTGGAAACACCATATATTTT. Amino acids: CATRGGSGNTIYF.

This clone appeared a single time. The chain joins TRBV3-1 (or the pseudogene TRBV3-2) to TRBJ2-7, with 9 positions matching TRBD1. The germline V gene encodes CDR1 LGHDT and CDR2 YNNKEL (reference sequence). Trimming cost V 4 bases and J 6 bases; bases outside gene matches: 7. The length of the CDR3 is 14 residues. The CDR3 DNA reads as TGTGCCAGCAGCCTGACAGGGGGTTTAGGCGAGCAGTACTTC. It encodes CASSLTGGLGEQYF.

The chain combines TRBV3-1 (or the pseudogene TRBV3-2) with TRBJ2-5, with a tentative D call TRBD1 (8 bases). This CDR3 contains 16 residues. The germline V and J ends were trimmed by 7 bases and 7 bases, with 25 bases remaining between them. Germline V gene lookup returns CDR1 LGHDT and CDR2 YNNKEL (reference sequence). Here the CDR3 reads CASTHRLAEQGVTQYF. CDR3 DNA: TGTGCCAGCACCCATCGGCTAGCGGAACAGGGGGTGACCCAGTACTTC.

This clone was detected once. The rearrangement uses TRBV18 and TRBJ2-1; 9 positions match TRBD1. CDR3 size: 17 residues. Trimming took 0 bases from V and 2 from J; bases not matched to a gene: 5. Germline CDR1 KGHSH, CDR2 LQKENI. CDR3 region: CASSPPSGTGPYNEQFF. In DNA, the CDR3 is TGTGCCAGCTCACCACCGAGCGGGACAGGGCCCTACAATGAGCAGTTCTTC.

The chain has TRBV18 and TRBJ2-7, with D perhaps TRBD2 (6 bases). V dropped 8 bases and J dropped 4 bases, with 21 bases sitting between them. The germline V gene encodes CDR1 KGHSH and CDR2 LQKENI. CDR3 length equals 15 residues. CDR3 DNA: TGTGCCAGCGCTCTTCTAGCGATCTCCCCTTACGAGCAGTACTTC. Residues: CASALLAISPYEQYF.

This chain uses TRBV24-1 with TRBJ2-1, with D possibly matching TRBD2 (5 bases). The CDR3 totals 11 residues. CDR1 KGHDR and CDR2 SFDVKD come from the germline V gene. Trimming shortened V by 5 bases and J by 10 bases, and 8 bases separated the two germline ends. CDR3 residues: CATSVGGEQFF. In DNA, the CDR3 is TGTGCCACCAGTGTAGGAGGCGAGCAGTTCTTC.

The DNA for the CDR3 is TGTGCCAGCAGCTTATCACAGGGGCTCAATGAGCAGTTCTTC. Translated: CASSLSQGLNEQFF. This chain links TRBV7-9 with TRBJ2-1; 7 bases align to TRBD1. Germline values: CDR1 SEHNR, CDR2 FQNEAQ (reference sequence). CDR3 length: 14 amino acids. The V gene end was trimmed by 2 bases and the J gene end by 6 bases; junction bases not matched to a gene: 4. Full variable domain (remainder filled in from reference TRBV7-9 and TRBJ2-1): DTGVSQNPRHKITKRGQNVTFRCDPISEHNRLYWYRQTLGQGPEFLTYFQNEAQLEKSRLLSDRFSAERPKGSFSTLEIQRTEQGDSAMYLCASSLSQGLNEQFFGPGTRLTVL.

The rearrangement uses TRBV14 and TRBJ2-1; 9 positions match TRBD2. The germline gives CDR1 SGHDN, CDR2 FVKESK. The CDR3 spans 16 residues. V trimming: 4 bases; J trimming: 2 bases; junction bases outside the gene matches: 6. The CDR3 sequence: CASSLSSGTPYNEQFF. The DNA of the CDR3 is TGTGCCAGCAGCCTCTCTAGCGGGACACCCTACAATGAGCAGTTCTTC.

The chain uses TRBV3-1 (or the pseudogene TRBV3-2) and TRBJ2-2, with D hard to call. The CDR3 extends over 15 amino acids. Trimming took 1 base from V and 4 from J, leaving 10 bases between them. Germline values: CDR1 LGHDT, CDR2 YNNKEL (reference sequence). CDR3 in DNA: TGTGCCAGCAGCCAAGGGGCCGCGAGCACCGGGGAGCTGTTTTTT. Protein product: CASSQGAASTGELFF.

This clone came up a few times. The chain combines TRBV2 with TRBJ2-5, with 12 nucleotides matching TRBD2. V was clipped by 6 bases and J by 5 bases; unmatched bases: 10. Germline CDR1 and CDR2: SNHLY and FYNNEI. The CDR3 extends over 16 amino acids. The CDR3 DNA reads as TGTGCCAGCAGGGCTCTAGCGGGAGGGCCAGGGGAGACCCAGTACTTC. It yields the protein CASRALAGGPGETQYF.

The CDR3: CASSAKGVSNQPQHF. Here the CDR3 DNA reads TGTGCCAGCAGCGCAAAAGGGGTCAGCAATCAGCCCCAGCATTTT. The chain is built from TRBV21-1 and TRBJ1-5; TRBD1 is the table's D call and was not checked against the DNA. TRBV21-1 is a pseudogene. CDR3 length: 15 amino acids.

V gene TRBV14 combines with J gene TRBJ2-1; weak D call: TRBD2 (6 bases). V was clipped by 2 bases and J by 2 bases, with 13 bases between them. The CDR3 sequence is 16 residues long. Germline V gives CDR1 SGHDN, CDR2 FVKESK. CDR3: CASSQPSSVAYNEQFF. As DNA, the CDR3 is TGTGCCAGCAGCCAACCCTCTAGCGTTGCCTACAATGAGCAGTTCTTC.

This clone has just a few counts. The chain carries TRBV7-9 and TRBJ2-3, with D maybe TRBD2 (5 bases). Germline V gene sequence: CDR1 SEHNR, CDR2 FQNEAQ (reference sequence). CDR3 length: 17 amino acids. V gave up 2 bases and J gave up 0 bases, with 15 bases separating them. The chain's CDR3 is CASSLRSGFPSTDTQYF. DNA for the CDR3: TGTGCCAGCAGCTTAAGGTCGGGGTTTCCTAGCACAGATACGCAGTATTTT.

CDR3 loop: CASSSGTDNEQFF. CDR3 DNA: TGTGCCAGCAGCTCAGGGACAGACAATGAGCAGTTCTTC. V usage is TRBV7-3 and J usage is TRBJ2-1; 7 bases match TRBD1. CDR1 is SGHTA, CDR2 FQGTGA, per germline. The CDR3 is 13 residues long. With 4 bases clipped from V and 5 bases from J, the junction kept 2 bases outside the gene matches.

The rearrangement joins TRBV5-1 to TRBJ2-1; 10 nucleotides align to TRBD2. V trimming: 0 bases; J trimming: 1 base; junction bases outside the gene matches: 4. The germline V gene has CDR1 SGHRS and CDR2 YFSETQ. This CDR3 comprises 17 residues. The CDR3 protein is CASSLGGTSVSYNEQFF. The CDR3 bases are TGCGCCAGCAGCTTGGGGGGGACTAGCGTATCCTACAATGAGCAGTTCTTC.

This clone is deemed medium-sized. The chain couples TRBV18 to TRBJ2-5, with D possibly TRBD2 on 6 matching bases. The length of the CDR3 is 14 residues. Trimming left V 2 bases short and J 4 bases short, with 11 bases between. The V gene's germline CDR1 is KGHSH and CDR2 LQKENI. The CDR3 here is CASSPNQGGETQYF. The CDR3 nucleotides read TGTGCCAGCTCACCAAACCAGGGAGGAGAGACCCAGTACTTC.

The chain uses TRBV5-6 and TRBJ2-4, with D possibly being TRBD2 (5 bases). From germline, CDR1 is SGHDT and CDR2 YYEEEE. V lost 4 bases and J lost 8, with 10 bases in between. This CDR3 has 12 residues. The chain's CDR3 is CASSQRAHIQYF. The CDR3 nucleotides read TGTGCCAGCAGCCAGAGGGCGCACATTCAGTACTTC.

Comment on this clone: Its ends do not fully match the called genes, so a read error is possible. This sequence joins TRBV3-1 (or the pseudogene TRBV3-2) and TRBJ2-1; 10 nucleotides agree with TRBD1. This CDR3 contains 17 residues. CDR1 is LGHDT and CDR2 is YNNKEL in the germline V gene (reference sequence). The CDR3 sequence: CASSKDPTGGFYNEQFF. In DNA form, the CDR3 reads TGTGCCAGCAGCAAAGACCCGACAGGGGGCTTTTACAATGAGCAGTTCTTC.

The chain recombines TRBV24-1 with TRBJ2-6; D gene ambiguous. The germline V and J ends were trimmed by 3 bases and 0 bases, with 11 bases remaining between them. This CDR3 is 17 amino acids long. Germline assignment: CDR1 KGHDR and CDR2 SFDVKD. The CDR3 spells CATSDGRSPSGANVLTF. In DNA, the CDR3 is TGTGCCACCAGTGATGGCAGGTCCCCCTCTGGGGCCAACGTCCTGACTTTC.

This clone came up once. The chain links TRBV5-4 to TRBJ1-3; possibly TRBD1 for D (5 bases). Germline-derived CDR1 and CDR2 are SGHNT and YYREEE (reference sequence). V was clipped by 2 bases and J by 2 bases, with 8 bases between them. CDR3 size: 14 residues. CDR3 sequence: CASSFGTAGNTIYF. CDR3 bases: TGTGCCAGCAGCTTCGGGACTGCTGGAAACACCATATATTTT.

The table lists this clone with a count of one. Here the CDR3 reads CSVEGQVRTDTQYF. The DNA of the CDR3 is TGCAGCGTTGAGGGACAGGTGCGCACAGATACGCAGTATTTT. The chain has TRBV29-1 and TRBJ2-3; 8 bases are a match to TRBD1. Germline trimming cut 3 bases from V and 1 base from J; bases unmatched to any gene: 3. The germline V gene has CDR1 SQVTM and CDR2 ANQGSEA. This CDR3 has 14 residues.

The CDR3 spells CASSQEGGENNEQFF. The DNA of the CDR3 is TGTGCCAGCAGCCAAGAAGGGGGGGAGAACAATGAGCAGTTCTTC. The V and J genes are TRBV4-2 and TRBJ2-1; possible D gene TRBD2, 7 bases. The CDR3 extends over 15 amino acids. Trimming cost V 0 bases and J 5 bases, with 11 bases left between them. Germline CDR1 and CDR2: LGHNA and YNFKEQ.

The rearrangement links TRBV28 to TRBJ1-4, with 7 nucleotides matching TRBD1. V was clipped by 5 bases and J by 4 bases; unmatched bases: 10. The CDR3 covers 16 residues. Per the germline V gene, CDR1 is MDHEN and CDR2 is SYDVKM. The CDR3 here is CASSEQGQGGNEKLFF. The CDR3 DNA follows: TGTGCCAGCAGTGAACAGGGGCAGGGAGGTAATGAAAAACTGTTTTTT.

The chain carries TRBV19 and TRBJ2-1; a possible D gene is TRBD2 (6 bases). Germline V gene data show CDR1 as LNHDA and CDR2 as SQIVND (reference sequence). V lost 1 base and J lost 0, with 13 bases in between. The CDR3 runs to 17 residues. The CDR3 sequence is CASSIAGAPSSYNEQFF. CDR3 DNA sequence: TGTGCCAGTAGTATAGCGGGAGCTCCGAGCTCCTACAATGAGCAGTTCTTC.